This TCR beta chain originates from a study of T-cell reconstitution after alpha-beta-depleted transplantation in children. This clonotype was seen repeatedly, ten times or more. Molecular barcoding with unique molecular identifiers was used for the TCRbeta library. Each CDR3 protein gets one entry after TCRdb re-called the PCR reads with MiXCR. The top ten clones hold 13% to 15% of a sample with some 550,000 distinct CDR3 sequences, 23% of them seen once. This sequence was found in a boy under two years old who had a stem cell transplant for acute myeloid leukemia, so the T cells may come from the graft donor. The sample was PBMCs, mostly from graft donor cells, taken 360 days after TCRalphabeta/CD19-depleted stem cell transplant.

DNA of the CDR3: TGTGCCAGCAGGTACTGGAAGGGGACTACAGATACGCAGTATTTT. Translated, it gives CASRYWKGTTDTQYF. This sequence joins TRBV12-3 or TRBV12-4 and TRBJ2-3; possibly TRBD2 for D (6 bases). Trimming took 6 bases from V and 3 from J, leaving 16 bases between them. There are 15 residues in the CDR3.